A single sample is the source of the 29 T cell receptor beta chains below, sequenced in a study of human T cells and chemical hapten exposure. TCRdb recomputed calls from the RACE reads with MiXCR, one row per CDR3 protein. The sample consists of about 400,000 distinct CDR3 sequences, nearly 6.5% of them appearing once. This sample's time point: patch test 2, 6 weeks after DPC sensitization. Indicated treatment: therapeutic diphenylcyclopropenone sensitization with weekly scalp DPC. The sample was whole blood, taken in connection with sensitization to the hapten diphenylcyclopropenone (DPC). Receptor source: a young woman with alopecia areata. Some clones in this sample may be carry-over from other donors' samples.

This clonotype was seen many times. The V and J genes are TRBV7-3 and TRBJ1-3; D gene uncertain. Germline assignment: CDR1 SGHTA and CDR2 FQGTGA. There are 12 residues in the CDR3. V lost 6 bases and J 2 bases, leaving 5 bases between the germline ends. CDR3 DNA sequence: TGTGCCAGCAGGGGAACTGGAAACACCATATATTTT. It translates to CASRGTGNTIYF. The variable domain in full, completed from reference TRBV7-3 and TRBJ1-3, reads GAGVSQTPSNKVTEKGKYVELRCDPISGHTALYWYRQSLGQGPEFLIYFQGTGAADDSGLPNDRFFAVRPEGSVSTLKIQRTERGDSAVYLCASRGTGNTIYFGEGSWLTVV.

This clonotype was detected many times. V usage is TRBV15 and J usage is TRBJ2-1; the match to TRBD2 covers 7 bases. The germline CDR1 and CDR2 sequences are LNHNV and YYDKDF (reference sequence). This CDR3 has 15 residues. With 3 bases clipped from V and 3 bases from J, the junction kept 5 bases outside the gene matches. CDR3 sequence: CATSSVREGYNEQFF. The CDR3 DNA reads as TGTGCCACCAGCAGTGTCAGGGAGGGCTACAATGAGCAGTTCTTC.

This clonotype was recorded at least ten times. V and J are TRBV6-6 and TRBJ1-3; no clear D. Trimming cost V 7 bases and J 0 bases, with 7 bases left between them. Germline-derived CDR1 and CDR2 are MNHNY and SVGAGI (reference sequence). The CDR3 has 13 residues. The CDR3 loop reads CASMLYSGNTIYF. CDR3 DNA: TGTGCCAGCATGCTTTACTCTGGAAACACCATATATTTT.

There are many counts of this clonotype. The rearrangement uses TRBV20-1 and TRBJ2-7, with D uncertain. Trimming removed 3 bases at V and 5 bases at J, with 14 bases between. There are 13 residues in the CDR3. Germline lookup yields CDR1 DFQATT and CDR2 SNEGSKA (reference sequence). The CDR3 is CSASGHHGDEQYF. The CDR3 DNA sequence: TGCAGTGCTAGCGGCCACCACGGCGACGAGCAGTACTTC.

The table lists this clonotype with a few counts. The chain couples TRBV4-1 to TRBJ2-7, with 7 bases matching TRBD1. With V trimmed by 1 base and J by 3 bases, 6 bases remained unmatched. CDR3 size: 15 residues. Per the germline V gene, CDR1 is MGHRA and CDR2 is YSYEKL. The CDR3, as DNA: TGCGCCAGCAGCCAAGGCCCACGACAGGGCTACGAGCAGTACTTC. It is translated as CASSQGPRQGYEQYF.

This clonotype was found a few times. This chain joins TRBV12-5 and TRBJ1-1; D not resolved. The CDR3 contains 13 residues. The ends were cut back, 3 bases at V and 3 bases at J, with 8 bases in the middle. Germline CDR1 is LGHNT and CDR2 is FRNRAP. The CDR3 DNA reads TGTGCTAGTGGTTTTTCCGGTTACACTGAAGCTTTCTTT. Translated, it gives CASGFSGYTEAFF. The variable domain in full, completed from reference TRBV12-5 and TRBJ1-1, reads DARVTQTPRHKVTEMGQEVTMRCQPILGHNTVFWYRQTMMQGLELLAYFRNRAPLDDSGMPKDRFSAEMPDATLATLKIQPSEPRDSAVYFCASGFSGYTEAFFGQGTRLTVV.

This clonotype was found many times. The chain joins TRBV6-5 to TRBJ1-1, with 9 bases aligning to TRBD1. In germline, CDR1 is MNHEY, CDR2 SVGAGI. Trimming removed 6 bases from V and 8 bases from J; junction bases left unmatched: 10. The CDR3 contains 14 residues. The CDR3 sequence: CASRRDRAKPEAFF. The DNA of the CDR3 is TGTGCCAGCAGGAGGGACAGGGCAAAACCCGAAGCTTTCTTT.

This clonotype showed up many times. V and J are TRBV2 and TRBJ1-5; D is perhaps TRBD1 (5 bases). The CDR3 is made up of 14 amino acids. CDR1 is SNHLY, CDR2 FYNNEI, per germline. With 6 bases removed from V and 3 bases from J, the gap between germline ends came to 12 bases. The DNA for the CDR3 is TGTGCCAGCAGAACGACAGCTTTCAATCAGCCCCAGCATTTT. The encoded protein is CASRTTAFNQPQHF.

This clonotype was recorded at least ten times. The genes are TRBV13 and TRBJ2-3, with 8 bases lining up with TRBD2. The germline V gene has CDR1 PRHDT and CDR2 FYEKMQ (reference sequence). The CDR3 loop spans 15 amino acids. Germline trimming cut 4 bases from V and 0 bases from J; bases unmatched to any gene: 3. This CDR3 reads CASSSSGGSTDTQYF. The CDR3 DNA follows: TGTGCCAGCAGCTCCAGCGGGGGAAGCACAGATACGCAGTATTTT.

The CDR3 sequence: CSVPSREIGNEQFF. For the CDR3, the DNA is TGCAGCGTTCCTAGCAGGGAAATCGGCAATGAGCAGTTCTTC. J is TRBJ2-1 and V is TRBV29-1, with D tentatively TRBD1 or TRBD2 (5 bases each). The CDR3 length is 14 residues. Germline CDR1 and CDR2: SQVTM and ANQGSEA. Trimming removed 5 bases at V and 6 bases at J, with 17 bases between.

In its sample, this clonotype was seen many times. The CDR3 protein is CASSYREALRGGYTF. The DNA of the CDR3 is TGTGCCAGCAGCTATCGGGAGGCCTTGAGAGGTGGCTACACCTTC. This sequence joins TRBV7-2 and TRBJ1-2, with D unresolved. The germline V gene has CDR1 SGHTA and CDR2 FQGNSA. The CDR3 has 15 amino acids. The V and J ends lost 4 bases and 7 bases respectively, with 19 bases between them.

The table lists this clonotype with many counts. V gene TRBV7-9 combines with J gene TRBJ2-2; no firm D call. The V gene's germline CDR1 is SEHNR and CDR2 FQNEAQ (reference sequence). The V end was cut by 5 bases, the J end by 3 bases, with 13 bases between. This CDR3 comprises 15 residues. The CDR3 here is CASSLLLEYTGELFF. The CDR3, as DNA: TGTGCCAGCAGCCTCCTCCTGGAGTACACCGGGGAGCTGTTTTTT.

This clonotype was observed a handful of times. This sequence joins TRBV2 and TRBJ1-5, with D possibly being TRBD1 (5 bases). The germline V gene encodes CDR1 SNHLY and CDR2 FYNNEI. The CDR3 sequence is 14 residues long. The V end was cut by 4 bases, the J end by 3 bases, with 10 bases between. Here the CDR3 reads CASSGTWTNQPQHF. CDR3 nucleotides: TGTGCCAGCAGTGGGACATGGACCAATCAGCCCCAGCATTTT. Supplemented by reference TRBV2 and TRBJ1-5, the full variable domain reads EPEVTQTPSHQVTQMGQEVILRCVPISNHLYFYWYRQILGQKVEFLVSFYNNEISEKSEIFDDQFSVERPDGSNFTLKIRSTKLEDSAMYFCASSGTWTNQPQHFGDGTRLSIL.

The sample holds a few counts of this clonotype. The chain has TRBV12-3 or TRBV12-4 and TRBJ1-6, with D maybe TRBD1 (6 bases). V was trimmed by 6 bases and J by 6 bases, leaving 15 bases between them. CDR3 length: 15 amino acids. The DNA for the CDR3 is TGTGCCAGCAGCCTGGACAGCGGTTTTAATTCACCCCTCCACTTT. This gives the protein CASSLDSGFNSPLHF.

Here the CDR3 reads CASSSELSGANVLTF. The DNA for the CDR3 is TGCGCCAGCAGCTCTGAACTCTCTGGGGCCAACGTCCTGACTTTC. V gene TRBV5-1 combines with J gene TRBJ2-6; D is uncertain. Germline V gives CDR1 SGHRS, CDR2 YFSETQ. Trimming took off 3 bases at V and 0 bases at J, with 7 bases between the two ends. This CDR3 region has 15 residues.

This clonotype was seen at least ten times. V gene TRBV6-5 combines with J gene TRBJ1-5; D ambiguous. V lost 6 bases and J 2 bases, leaving 14 bases between the germline ends. Per germline, CDR1 MNHEY and CDR2 SVGAGI. This CDR3 spans 15 amino acids. CDR3 sequence (DNA): TGTGCCAGCAGCCGACTTCCGGGAGGCAATCAGCCCCAGCATTTT. Its protein product is CASSRLPGGNQPQHF.

This clonotype showed up many times. This chain joins TRBV7-9 and TRBJ2-3, with TRBD2 matching 7 bases. Germline CDR1 and CDR2: SEHNR and FQNEAQ (reference sequence). V shed 7 bases, J shed 1 base, and the junction held 20 bases outside the gene matches. This CDR3 region has 19 residues. CDR3 sequence reads: CASTDRSASLTSGTDTQYF. The DNA of the CDR3 is TGTGCCAGCACCGACCGGAGCGCCTCACTAACTAGCGGCACAGATACGCAGTATTTT. Drawing the rest from reference TRBV7-9 and TRBJ2-3, the complete variable domain is DTGVSQNPRHKITKRGQNVTFRCDPISEHNRLYWYRQTLGQGPEFLTYFQNEAQLEKSRLLSDRFSAERPKGSFSTLEIQRTEQGDSAMYLCASTDRSASLTSGTDTQYFGPGTRLTVL.

This clonotype has more than one count but fewer than ten. V and J are TRBV5-1 and TRBJ2-2, with 7 bases fitting TRBD2. Germline trimming cut 0 bases from V and 1 base from J; bases unmatched to any gene: 6. The germline V gene has CDR1 SGHRS and CDR2 YFSETQ. The CDR3 sequence is 17 residues long. The chain's CDR3 is CASSLVTASGNTGELFF. As DNA, the CDR3 is TGCGCCAGCAGCTTGGTAACGGCTAGCGGGAACACCGGGGAGCTGTTTTTT.

V and J are TRBV15 and TRBJ1-2, with TRBD1 matching over 7 bases. The CDR3 is 17 amino acids. From germline, CDR1 is LNHNV and CDR2 YYDKDF (reference sequence). The J segment lost 1 base and the V segment lost 1 base, leaving 9 bases of the junction unmatched. As DNA, the CDR3 is TGTGCCACCAGCAGAGTTGGTCCGGGACAGTTTAACTATGGCTACACCTTC. It translates to CATSRVGPGQFNYGYTF.

V usage is TRBV12-3 or TRBV12-4 and J usage is TRBJ1-2, with unresolved D. The V gene lost 0 bases and the J gene lost 4 bases, with 9 bases spanning the gap. The CDR3 is made up of 14 amino acids. CDR3 DNA: TGTGCCAGCAGTTTAGCTGCCCTTAGCTATGGCTACACCTTC. Protein: CASSLAALSYGYTF.

The gene calls are TRBV5-1 and TRBJ1-5; 7 nucleotides line up with TRBD1. J was trimmed by 5 bases and V by 4 bases; bases with no gene match: 6. Germline V CDR1 and CDR2: SGHRS, YFSETQ. This CDR3 is built from 14 residues. CDR3 in amino acids: CASSPQGGHQPQHF. CDR3 coding DNA: TGCGCCAGCAGCCCCCAGGGGGGTCATCAGCCCCAGCATTTT.

This chain links TRBV3-1 with TRBJ2-1; D is unresolved. V was pared by 3 bases and J by 9 bases, with 6 bases between. Germline assignment: CDR1 LGHDT and CDR2 YNNKEL (reference sequence). This CDR3 comprises 11 residues. The CDR3 reads CASSQSGEQFF. The CDR3 coding sequence is TGTGCCAGCAGCCAGTCCGGTGAGCAGTTCTTC.

This clonotype was observed a handful of times. This chain connects TRBV29-1 to TRBJ2-1; D possibly corresponds to TRBD2 (5 bases). This CDR3 contains 12 residues. Germline-derived CDR1 and CDR2 are SQVTM and ANQGSEA. V gave up 8 bases and J gave up 7 bases, with 15 bases separating them. CDR3 DNA sequence: TGCAGCCCATGGGAGCTTCTAAATGAGCAGTTCTTC. Protein sequence: CSPWELLNEQFF.

Remarks on this clonotype: A read error may be the cause here, since a much bigger clone is one base away. The chain is built from TRBV7-9 and TRBJ1-2; 9 nucleotides agree with TRBD1. CDR1 is SEHNR and CDR2 is FQNEAQ in the germline V gene (reference sequence). CDR3 length equals 16 residues. The CDR3 protein is CASSTITGGPNYGFTF. The CDR3 DNA is TGTGCCAGCAGCACTATTACAGGGGGCCCAAACTATGGCTTCACCTTC.

Only a few counts were recorded for this clonotype. In DNA, the CDR3 is TGCGCCAGCAGCCAAGGGGGAGGAAGGAACACCGGGGAGCTGTTTTTT. It yields the protein CASSQGGGRNTGELFF. J is TRBJ2-2 and V is TRBV4-3; D might be TRBD2 (6 bases). Per the germline V gene, CDR1 is LGHNA and CDR2 is YSLEER. Trimming left V 1 base short and J 1 base short, with 10 bases between. The CDR3 covers 16 residues.

This clonotype has at least ten counts. The rearrangement joins TRBV6-1 to TRBJ2-5; D remains unclear. The germline V and J ends were trimmed by 3 bases and 1 base, with 12 bases remaining between them. The CDR3 totals 15 residues. From germline, CDR1 is MNHNS and CDR2 SASEGT. As DNA, the CDR3 is TGTGCCAGCAGTGACGGGCAGGCTCGCCAAGAGACCCAGTACTTC. Residues: CASSDGQARQETQYF.

This clonotype came up many times. The chain is built from TRBV6-2 or TRBV6-3 and TRBJ1-5, with 7 bases identical to TRBD1. This CDR3 has 14 amino acids. Germline values: CDR1 MNHEY, CDR2 SVGEGT. V lost 6 bases to trimming and J lost 4 bases; unmatched junction nucleotides: 6. This chain's CDR3 is CASRPGQMNQPQHF. DNA of the CDR3: TGTGCCAGCAGGCCGGGACAGATGAATCAGCCCCAGCATTTT.

This clonotype was counted between two and nine times. The V gene is TRBV6-2 or TRBV6-3, the J gene TRBJ2-5; 9 bases fit TRBD1. Germline CDR1 reads MNHEY; CDR2 reads SVGEGT. Unmatched junction bases numbered 3, after V lost 2 bases and J lost 2 bases. CDR3 length: 15 residues. CDR3 in DNA: TGTGCCAGCAGTTACCCTGACAGGGGGCAAGAGACCCAGTACTTC. It is translated as CASSYPDRGQETQYF.

This clonotype was seen only a few times. V and J are TRBV9 and TRBJ2-7; 8 bases agree with TRBD2. Germline assignment: CDR1 SGDLS and CDR2 YYNGEE. The CDR3 totals 15 residues. With V trimmed by 2 bases and J by 7 bases, 11 bases remained unmatched. The DNA of the CDR3 is TGTGCCAGCAGCGTCGGGGGGGCTGTTATAGGTGAGCAGTACTTC. It translates to CASSVGGAVIGEQYF.